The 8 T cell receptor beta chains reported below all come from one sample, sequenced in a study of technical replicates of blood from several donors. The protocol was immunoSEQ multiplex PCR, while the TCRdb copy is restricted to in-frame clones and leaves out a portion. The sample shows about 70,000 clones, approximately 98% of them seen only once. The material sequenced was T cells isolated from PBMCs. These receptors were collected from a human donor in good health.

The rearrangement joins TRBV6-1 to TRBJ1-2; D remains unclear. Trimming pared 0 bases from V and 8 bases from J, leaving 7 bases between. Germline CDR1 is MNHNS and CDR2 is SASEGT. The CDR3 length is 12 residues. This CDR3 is CASSEAGSGYTF. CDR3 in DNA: TGTGCCAGCAGTGAAGCAGGGAGCGGCTACACCTTC.

The CDR3 protein is CASSVGASGRPLYEQYF. In DNA form, the CDR3 reads TGTGCCAGCAGCGTTGGGGCTAGCGGAAGGCCTCTCTACGAGCAGTACTTC. This chain links TRBV9 with TRBJ2-7, with TRBD2 matching over 7 bases. The CDR3 has 17 residues. V trimming: 2 bases; J trimming: 3 bases; junction bases outside the gene matches: 14. CDR1 is SGDLS and CDR2 is YYNGEE in the germline V gene.

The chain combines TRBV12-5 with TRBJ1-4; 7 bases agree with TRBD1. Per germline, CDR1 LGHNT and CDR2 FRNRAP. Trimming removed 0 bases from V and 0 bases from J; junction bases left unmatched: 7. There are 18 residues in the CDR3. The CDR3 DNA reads TGTGCTAGTGGTTTGGTGGACAGGCCACCCGCAACTAATGAAAAACTGTTTTTT. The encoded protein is CASGLVDRPPATNEKLFF.

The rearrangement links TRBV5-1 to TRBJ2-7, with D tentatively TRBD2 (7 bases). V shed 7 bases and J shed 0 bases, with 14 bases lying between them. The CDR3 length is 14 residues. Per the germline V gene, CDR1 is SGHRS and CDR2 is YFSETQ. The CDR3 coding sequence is TGCGCCAGCTCCGAGGGGGGGGGCTCCTACGAGCAGTACTTC. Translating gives CASSEGGGSYEQYF. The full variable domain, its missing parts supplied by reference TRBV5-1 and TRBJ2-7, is KAGVTQTPRYLIKTRGQQVTLSCSPISGHRSVSWYQQTPGQGLQFLFEYFSETQRNKGNFPGRFSGRQFSNSRSEMNVSTLELGDSALYLCASSEGGGSYEQYFGPGTRLTVT.

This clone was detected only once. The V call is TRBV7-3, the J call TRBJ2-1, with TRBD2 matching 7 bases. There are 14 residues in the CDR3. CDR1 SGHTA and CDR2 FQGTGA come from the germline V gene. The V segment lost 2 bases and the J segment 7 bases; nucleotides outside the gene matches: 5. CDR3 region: CASSLEGGPNEQFF. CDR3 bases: TGTGCCAGCAGCTTAGAGGGAGGGCCGAATGAGCAGTTCTTC.

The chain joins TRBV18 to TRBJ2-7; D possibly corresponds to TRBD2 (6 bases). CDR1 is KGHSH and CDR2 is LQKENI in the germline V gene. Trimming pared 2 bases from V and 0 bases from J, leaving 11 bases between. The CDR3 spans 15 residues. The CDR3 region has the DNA TGTGCCAGCTCACCAGCGGGACTGAGCTCCTACGAGCAGTACTTC. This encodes CASSPAGLSSYEQYF. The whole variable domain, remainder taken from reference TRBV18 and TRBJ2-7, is NAGVMQNPRHLVRRRGQEARLRCSPMKGHSHVYWYRQLPEEGLKFMVYLQKENIIDESGMPKERFSAEFPKEGPSILRIQQVVRGDSAAYFCASSPAGLSSYEQYFGPGTRLTVT.

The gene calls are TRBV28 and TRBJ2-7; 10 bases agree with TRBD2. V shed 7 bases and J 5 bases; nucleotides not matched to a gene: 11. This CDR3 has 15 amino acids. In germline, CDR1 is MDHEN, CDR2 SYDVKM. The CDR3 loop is CASTLSLAGRNEQYF. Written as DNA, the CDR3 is TGTGCCAGCACCCTATCACTAGCGGGAAGGAACGAGCAGTACTTC.

The CDR3 nucleotides read TGTGCCAGCAGTCAAGTGGGACTAGCGGGAGTAGAGACCCAGTACTTC. Its protein product is CASSQVGLAGVETQYF. This rearrangement joins TRBV27 to TRBJ2-5, with 14 bases lining up with TRBD2. The CDR3 loop spans 16 amino acids. Germline V gene lookup returns CDR1 MNHEY and CDR2 SMNVEV (reference sequence). Trimming at V came to 5 bases and at J to 4 bases, leaving 6 bases not matched to a gene.